The clone carrying this TCR beta chain was observed a few times. Its cognate antigen is unknown. The record originates from a study of T cells in Graves' hyperthyroidism and ophthalmopathy. As for the study in general: At initial diagnosis, before any treatment had begun, peripheral blood was obtained. Overall study findings and caveats: Ophthalmopathy and stable hyperthyroidism were told apart by a 13 V-J model. The blood repertoire included most of the expanded thyroid clonotypes above 0.001.

Among ophthalmopathy patients, the Clinical Activity Score reached at least 3, the NOSPECS grade reached at least 4, and duration remained under 3 months. RNA transcripts were the template for amplifying TCR beta CDR3 regions. Using the HTBI primer set, a first-round RT-PCR was run on the TCR CDR3. Each CDR3 protein is one row after TCRdb ran MiXCR on the multiplex PCR reads. Of around 250,000 distinct CDR3 sequences listed, about 15% are singletons. From germline, CDR1 is SGHTS and CDR2 YDEGEE. The V end lost 0 bases, the J end lost 0 bases, and 12 bases lay between the germline ends. The CDR3 sequence is 16 residues long.

The chain is built from TRBV5-8 and TRBJ1-2; D remains unclear. This TCR was recovered from a woman aged 18-30 years with Graves' ophthalmopathy. The sample consisted of blood. The CDR3 bases are TGTGCCAGCAGCTTGGAGGCAGGAACCGCTAACTATGGCTACACCTTC. This translates into CASSLEAGTANYGYTF. The whole variable domain, filled in from reference TRBV5-8 and TRBJ1-2, reads EAGVTQSPTHLIKTRGQQATLRCSPISGHTSVYWYQQALGLGLQFLLWYDEGEERNRGNFPPRFSGRQFPNYSSELNVNALELEDSALYLCASSLEAGTANYGYTFGSGTRLTVV.